The 29 T cell receptor beta chains listed next were all sequenced from one sample in a study of response to subunit inactivated influenza vaccine (dated by TCRdb to 2016 to 2019). The library came from RT-PCR. The sample was run on an Illumina HiSeq 2500. TCRdb reanalyzed the raw reads on its own, using fastp at Q25 for trimming and MiXCR for clone calling, and kept in-frame beta chains. CDR3 protein sequences are deduplicated, and each keeps its most common genes and DNA. The sample has about 780,000 distinct CDR3 sequences on record, about a fifth of them singletons. The biggest ten clones account for approximately 10% of the sample. Here the sequenced sample was PBMCs from blood, taken 5 days after vaccination. Receptors originate from a man aged 45-65 years who received an inactivated influenza vaccine. Donor details come from another sample of the same person, matched by shared clones.

The DNA of the CDR3 is TGTGCCAGCAGCCGACCCCAGGGGCGACCTTACAATGAGCAGTTCTTC. Translation gives CASSRPQGRPYNEQFF. This chain links TRBV6-2 or TRBV6-3 with TRBJ2-1, with TRBD1 as a possible D gene (6 bases). V was shortened by 6 bases and J by 4 bases, with 19 bases between the two germline ends. Looked up from germline, CDR1 is MNHEY and CDR2 is SVGEGT. The CDR3 is 16 amino acids.

The V and J genes are TRBV6-2 or TRBV6-3 and TRBJ2-3; TRBD2 matches at 9 bases. V shed 2 bases, J shed 4 bases, and the junction held 4 bases outside the gene matches. The CDR3 totals 15 residues. Germline loops: CDR1 MNHEY, CDR2 SVGEGT. The CDR3 sequence: CASSYGGGAADTQYF. In nucleotides, the CDR3 is TGTGCCAGCAGTTACGGCGGGGGGGCCGCAGATACGCAGTATTTT.

The chain joins TRBV5-1 to TRBJ2-5; no definite D call. Germline V CDR1 and CDR2: SGHRS, YFSETQ. V lost 3 bases to trimming and J lost 3 bases, with 6 bases between them. There are 12 residues in the CDR3. In nucleotides, the CDR3 is TGCGCCAGCAGCTGGAATAAAGAGACCCAGTACTTC. It is translated as CASSWNKETQYF.

The chain has TRBV9 and TRBJ2-5; 9 positions agree with TRBD2. V gave up 0 bases and J gave up 4 bases; unmatched junction bases: 4. The CDR3 totals 15 residues. Per the germline V gene, CDR1 is SGDLS and CDR2 is YYNGEE. CDR3 protein: CASSVGGREGETQYF. The CDR3 DNA sequence: TGTGCCAGCAGCGTAGGCGGGCGGGAGGGAGAGACCCAGTACTTC.

The chain carries TRBV20-1 and TRBJ2-3, with D unclear. Between the trimmed V and J ends, which lost 0 bases and 6 bases, there was a span of 13 bases. The CDR3 sequence is 14 residues long. Germline lookup yields CDR1 DFQATT and CDR2 SNEGSKA (reference sequence). The CDR3 bases are TGCAGTGCTAGAGATAGGCTATTCGGGGATACGCAGTATTTT. It is translated as CSARDRLFGDTQYF.

The sample holds a few counts of this clonotype. This chain joins TRBV7-9 and TRBJ2-3; either TRBD1 or TRBD2 may supply D (5 bases each). The V gene's germline CDR1 is SEHNR and CDR2 FQNEAQ (reference sequence). Trimming left V 1 base short and J 11 bases short, with 10 bases between. This CDR3 contains 12 residues. In nucleotides, the CDR3 is TGTGCCAGCAGCTTAGGGGGGATTCGGCAGTATTTT. Amino acids: CASSLGGIRQYF.

The V call is TRBV6-1, the J call TRBJ1-4, with unresolved D. Germline CDR1 reads MNHNS; CDR2 reads SASEGT. The germline V and J ends were trimmed by 10 bases and 0 bases, with 12 bases remaining between them. The CDR3 consists of 14 residues. CDR3 coding DNA: TGTGCCACTAGGGCCGGTGCAACTAATGAAAAACTGTTTTTT. It yields the protein CATRAGATNEKLFF.

This clonotype was observed a handful of times. The chain carries TRBV5-6 and TRBJ2-2, with D maybe TRBD1 (6 bases). Trimming pared 5 bases from V and 1 base from J, leaving 9 bases between. This CDR3 contains 14 residues. CDR1 is SGHDT, CDR2 YYEEEE, per germline. The DNA for the CDR3 is TGTGCCAGCAGATCCAGGGGGAACACCGGGGAGCTGTTTTTT. Residues: CASRSRGNTGELFF.

This clonotype occurred a few times. J is TRBJ2-3 and V is TRBV7-8, with 7 bases matching TRBD2. CDR1 and CDR2 from the germline V gene are SGHVS and FQNEAQ. Trimming cost V 5 bases and J 1 base; bases outside gene matches: 12. This CDR3 is 17 amino acids long. As DNA, the CDR3 is TGTGCCAGCAGCCCCAGGTGGGCGGGGGAAGGCACAGATACGCAGTATTTT. The encoded protein is CASSPRWAGEGTDTQYF.

The genes are TRBV20-1 and TRBJ2-1; 8 positions match TRBD2. CDR3 length: 17 residues. Germline CDR1 reads DFQATT; CDR2 reads SNEGSKA (reference sequence). Trimming at V came to 0 bases and at J to 0 bases, leaving 7 bases not matched to a gene. CDR3 sequence (DNA): TGCAGTGCTAGAGATCCCGGCGGGGGGCCCTCCTACAATGAGCAGTTCTTC. Translation: CSARDPGGGPSYNEQFF.

This clonotype came up a few times. Written as DNA, the CDR3 is TGTGCCAGCAGCAGCAGGGACCTCCGGGCCACCGGGGAGCTGTTTTTT. Translating it yields CASSSRDLRATGELFF. This chain connects TRBV7-3 to TRBJ2-2; D possibly matches TRBD1 or TRBD2 (5 bases each). The CDR3 is made up of 16 amino acids. Trimming pared 5 bases from V and 4 bases from J, leaving 17 bases between. Germline V lookup: CDR1 SGHTA, CDR2 FQGTGA.

This clonotype has only a few counts. The chain uses TRBV20-1 and TRBJ2-1; no clear D gene. Germline lookup yields CDR1 DFQATT and CDR2 SNEGSKA (reference sequence). This CDR3 region has 11 residues. With 0 bases removed from V and 10 bases from J, the gap between germline ends came to 7 bases. The CDR3 nucleotides read TGCAGTGCTAGAGAAGTTTGGGAGCAGTTCTTC. It encodes CSAREVWEQFF.

This clonotype was picked up a small number of times. The chain recombines TRBV12-3 or TRBV12-4 with TRBJ2-7; 7 bases agree with TRBD2. The CDR3 totals 13 residues. The V and J ends lost 6 bases and 6 bases, in that order; junction bases with no gene match: 8. CDR3 residues: CASSQQRGLEQYF. CDR3 in DNA: TGTGCCAGCAGCCAACAGCGGGGTCTCGAGCAGTACTTC.

CDR3 sequence: CATSDLGQGTRNEQFF. The CDR3 region has the DNA TGTGCCACCAGTGATTTGGGACAGGGTACCCGCAATGAGCAGTTCTTC. The chain combines TRBV24-1 with TRBJ2-1, with TRBD1 matching over 8 bases. CDR1 is KGHDR, CDR2 SFDVKD, per germline. The CDR3 is 16 residues long. V gave up 0 bases and J gave up 6 bases; unmatched junction bases: 6.

CDR3 protein: CASSLPGGRGHNQPQHF. The CDR3 region has the DNA TGTGCCAGCAGTTTACCCGGCGGCAGGGGACACAATCAGCCCCAGCATTTT. This chain links TRBV12-3 or TRBV12-4 with TRBJ1-5; TRBD1 is a possible D gene (6 bases). The CDR3 is 17 amino acids. Between the trimmed V and J ends, which lost 2 bases and 3 bases, there was a span of 17 bases.

This clonotype occurred a few times. The chain has TRBV29-1 and TRBJ2-1; D possibly matches TRBD1 or TRBD2 (5 bases each). This CDR3 contains 15 residues. Germline CDR1 SQVTM, CDR2 ANQGSEA. V gave up 4 bases and J gave up 4 bases, with 17 bases separating them. This CDR3 is CSVAPSRGRYNEQFF. In nucleotides, the CDR3 is TGCAGCGTTGCCCCCTCCCGGGGACGATACAATGAGCAGTTCTTC.

This clonotype came up many times. The gene calls are TRBV27 and TRBJ1-6, with D uncertain. V lost 3 bases, J lost 6 bases, and 3 bases lay in between. The CDR3 runs to 12 residues. Germline assignment: CDR1 MNHEY and CDR2 SMNVEV (reference sequence). The CDR3 here is CASSFINSPLHF. As DNA, the CDR3 is TGTGCCAGCAGTTTCATTAATTCACCCCTCCACTTT.

There are a few counts of this clonotype. V is TRBV7-2 and J is TRBJ2-5; weak D call: TRBD1 (6 bases). Germline-derived CDR1 and CDR2 are SGHTA and FQGNSA. CDR3 length equals 14 residues. V was trimmed by 5 bases and J by 4 bases, leaving 14 bases between them. CDR3 DNA: TGTGCCAGCAGCCGCCCACCAGGGGTAGAGACCCAGTACTTC. Residues: CASSRPPGVETQYF.

This clonotype was recorded a few times. This chain joins TRBV9 and TRBJ2-1, with D possibly matching TRBD2 (5 bases). The germline V and J ends were trimmed by 0 bases and 0 bases, with 13 bases remaining between them. The CDR3 is 17 residues long. From germline, CDR1 is SGDLS and CDR2 YYNGEE. The CDR3 coding sequence is TGTGCCAGCAGCGTAGGAGGGCGGGTAGCCTCCTACAATGAGCAGTTCTTC. This sequence encodes CASSVGGRVASYNEQFF.

The rearrangement links TRBV20-1 to TRBJ2-1; 13 bases match TRBD2. Germline V gene sequence: CDR1 DFQATT, CDR2 SNEGSKA (reference sequence). Germline trimming cut 1 base from V and 6 bases from J; bases unmatched to any gene: 9. The length of the CDR3 is 17 residues. CDR3 amino acids: CSARGRTSGSSGNEQFF. The CDR3 DNA reads TGCAGTGCTAGAGGCCGGACTAGCGGGAGTAGTGGCAATGAGCAGTTCTTC.

This chain links TRBV6-1 with TRBJ2-1, with D possibly called TRBD1 or TRBD2 (5 bases each). The CDR3 loop spans 15 amino acids. Germline V gene lookup returns CDR1 MNHNS and CDR2 SASEGT. Trimming stripped 4 bases from V and 2 bases from J, with 12 bases between. CDR3 coding DNA: TGTGCCAGCAGTGTAACTAGGGGAGCCTACAATGAGCAGTTCTTC. Protein sequence: CASSVTRGAYNEQFF.

This clonotype was recorded a few times. The chain recombines TRBV15 with TRBJ2-1; 7 bases fit TRBD1. The germline V gene encodes CDR1 LNHNV and CDR2 YYDKDF (reference sequence). The CDR3 extends over 16 amino acids. The trim removed 0 bases at V and 3 bases at J, leaving 5 bases unmatched. The CDR3 bases are TGTGCCACCAGCAGAGATCGGTGGGACAGCTACAATGAGCAGTTCTTC. Protein sequence: CATSRDRWDSYNEQFF.

This clonotype was detected only a few times. CDR3 in DNA: TGTGCCACCAGCAGACGCAGACAGGGCTTCTACGAGCAGTACTTC. This sequence encodes CATSRRRQGFYEQYF. The V gene is TRBV15, the J gene TRBJ2-7; 7 bases fit TRBD1. Germline V gene lookup returns CDR1 LNHNV and CDR2 YYDKDF (reference sequence). This CDR3 spans 15 amino acids. J gave up 3 bases and V 2 bases, and 7 bases lay outside the gene matches.

In its sample, this clonotype was seen many times. The chain combines TRBV4-2 with TRBJ2-4, with 10 bases matching TRBD2. The length of the CDR3 is 16 residues. The J segment lost 6 bases and the V segment lost 0 bases, leaving 5 bases of the junction unmatched. Per the germline V gene, CDR1 is LGHNA and CDR2 is YNFKEQ. This chain's CDR3 is CASSQDRLAGVNIQYF. The CDR3, as DNA: TGTGCCAGCAGCCAAGATCGGCTAGCGGGGGTAAACATTCAGTACTTC.

CDR3 bases: TGTGCCAGCAGGGAAACAGGGGCCGGCACAGATACGCAGTATTTT. Encoded protein: CASRETGAGTDTQYF. The chain uses TRBV2 and TRBJ2-3; 7 bases are a match to TRBD1. The germline CDR1 and CDR2 sequences are SNHLY and FYNNEI. V lost 6 bases to trimming and J lost 1 base; unmatched junction nucleotides: 7. The CDR3 runs to 15 residues.

This chain links TRBV4-1 with TRBJ1-2; possible D gene TRBD1, 6 bases. The CDR3 totals 14 residues. The V end lost 7 bases, the J end lost 3 bases, and 15 bases lay between the germline ends. Germline V gene lookup returns CDR1 MGHRA and CDR2 YSYEKL. This chain's CDR3 is CASTKGERDYGYTF. The CDR3 DNA reads TGCGCCAGCACAAAGGGGGAGCGTGACTATGGCTACACCTTC.

The chain couples TRBV11-2 to TRBJ2-3, with 7 bases identical to TRBD2. CDR3 size: 16 residues. Trimming at V came to 3 bases and at J to 5 bases, leaving 11 bases not matched to a gene. Germline values: CDR1 SGHAT, CDR2 FQNNGV. CDR3 coding DNA: TGTGCCAGCAGCTTTCCCCGGCGGGTAGCGGGAGATACGCAGTATTTT. This codes for CASSFPRRVAGDTQYF.

This clonotype came up a few times. The rearrangement joins TRBV20-1 to TRBJ2-7; D uncertain. Germline V CDR1 and CDR2: DFQATT, SNEGSKA (reference sequence). This CDR3 is built from 11 residues. V was shortened by 1 base and J by 6 bases, with 7 bases between the two germline ends. CDR3 region: CSARASGEQYF. Here the CDR3 DNA reads TGCAGTGCTAGAGCCTCGGGCGAGCAGTACTTC.

This clonotype was seen a few times. The chain couples TRBV13 to TRBJ2-5; 10 nucleotides align to TRBD2. CDR1 PRHDT and CDR2 FYEKMQ come from the germline V gene (reference sequence). This CDR3 has 17 residues. Unmatched junction bases numbered 13, after V lost 5 bases and J lost 4 bases. In nucleotides, the CDR3 is TGTGCCAGCAGCCCCCAGGGAGCGGGAGGGGAAGGAGAGACCCAGTACTTC. Translating gives CASSPQGAGGEGETQYF.